These 20 T cell receptor beta chains came from one sample sequenced in a study of blood T cell repertoires in COVID-19. Using immunoSEQ multiplex PCR, the repertoire was profiled, and TCRdb retains in-frame clones only, with some absent. The sample shows approximately 440,000 clones, 90% of them seen only once. The specimen sequenced was PBMCs or T cells enriched from blood (not recorded which). The receptor source for this set is a man aged 18-30 years who had recovered from COVID-19.

The chain couples TRBV27 to TRBJ1-5; D may be TRBD1 (5 bases). The CDR3 has 14 residues. V was clipped by 8 bases and J by 0 bases, with 11 bases between them. Germline CDR1 is MNHEY and CDR2 is SMNVEV (reference sequence). The CDR3 is CASGARNSNQPQHF. In nucleotides, the CDR3 is TGTGCCAGCGGGGCGCGGAATAGCAATCAGCCCCAGCATTTT.

V and J are TRBV5-5 and TRBJ1-6; D may be TRBD1 (6 bases). The CDR3 is 15 residues long. V was cut by 4 bases and J by 9 bases, with 17 bases left in between. CDR1 is SGHKS, CDR2 YYEKEE, per germline (reference sequence). CDR3 loop: CASSPAGAGVSPLHF. As DNA, the CDR3 is TGTGCCAGCAGCCCGGCCGGGGCAGGGGTTTCACCCCTCCACTTT.

The chain carries TRBV5-1 and TRBJ1-2, with D unclear. Germline lookup yields CDR1 SGHRS and CDR2 YFSETQ. The CDR3 totals 14 residues. V was pared by 6 bases and J by 0 bases, with 12 bases between. CDR3 in DNA: TGCGCCAGCACCCAGAGGGATCCTAACTATGGCTACACCTTC. Amino acid sequence: CASTQRDPNYGYTF.

The gene calls are TRBV10-3 and TRBJ1-2; possibly TRBD1 for D (5 bases). Germline V CDR1 and CDR2: ENHRY, SYGVKD. The CDR3 consists of 11 residues. V lost 10 bases and J lost 8, with 14 bases in between. The CDR3 protein is CASGGGEGYTF. The CDR3 nucleotides read TGTGCCAGCGGGGGAGGGGAAGGCTACACCTTC.

This chain connects TRBV11-2 to TRBJ1-1, with a possible D match to TRBD1 (5 bases). Trimming left V 7 bases short and J 3 bases short, with 15 bases between. The V gene's germline CDR1 is SGHAT and CDR2 FQNNGV. This CDR3 has 14 amino acids. Here the CDR3 DNA reads TGTGCCAGCATCCGGGCAGGGAGGCACACTGAAGCTTTCTTT. It is translated as CASIRAGRHTEAFF.

V and J are TRBV10-1 and TRBJ2-1; 10 nucleotides line up with TRBD2. V lost 1 base and J lost 0; bases outside the gene matches: 6. CDR1 and CDR2 (germline): WNHNN, SYGVQD (reference sequence). This CDR3 spans 18 amino acids. The CDR3 DNA reads as TGCGCCAGCAGTGAGTTAGCGGGAGGTCCAGACTCCTACAATGAGCAGTTCTTC. It yields the protein CASSELAGGPDSYNEQFF.

The chain couples TRBV18 to TRBJ2-1, with 9 bases aligning to TRBD2. The J segment lost 9 bases and the V segment lost 2 bases, leaving 8 bases of the junction unmatched. CDR3 length equals 15 residues. Per germline, CDR1 KGHSH and CDR2 LQKENI. Written as DNA, the CDR3 is TGTGCCAGCTCACCAGGCGGGAGGGCCTTGGGTGAGCAGTTCTTC. Translation: CASSPGGRALGEQFF.

A single count supports this clone. The rearrangement links TRBV7-9 to TRBJ1-2, with 8 positions matching TRBD1. Germline V gene sequence: CDR1 SEHNR, CDR2 FQNEAQ (reference sequence). V lost 5 bases and J lost 4; bases outside the gene matches: 3. This CDR3 has 13 amino acids. Written as DNA, the CDR3 is TGTGCCAGCAGCCCGGACAGGGCCTATGGCTACACCTTC. Amino acid sequence: CASSPDRAYGYTF.

V usage is TRBV19 and J usage is TRBJ2-7, with TRBD2 matching over 8 bases. Germline CDR1 is LNHDA and CDR2 is SQIVND (reference sequence). Trimming took 3 bases from V and 2 from J; bases not matched to a gene: 9. The CDR3 has 16 amino acids. This CDR3 is CASSMGSGSDPYEQYF. DNA of the CDR3: TGTGCCAGTAGTATGGGCAGCGGGAGCGACCCCTACGAGCAGTACTTC.

The V and J genes are TRBV9 and TRBJ1-2; D not certain. The CDR3 is 12 amino acids. CDR1 and CDR2 (germline): SGDLS, YYNGEE. V dropped 3 bases and J dropped 7 bases, with 10 bases sitting between them. CDR3 sequence reads: CASSEPNIGYTF. The CDR3 coding sequence is TGTGCCAGCAGCGAACCCAACATTGGCTACACCTTC.

This chain links TRBV7-3 with TRBJ1-1, with D possibly matching TRBD1 (5 bases). Trimming pared 2 bases from V and 2 bases from J, leaving 18 bases between. This CDR3 is built from 17 residues. Germline CDR1 SGHTA, CDR2 FQGTGA. For the CDR3, the DNA is TGTGCCAGCAGCTTAGGGGTCTCCGGGGGGTTAAACACTGAAGCTTTCTTT. Protein: CASSLGVSGGLNTEAFF.

The chain links TRBV28 to TRBJ2-7; no definite D call. Germline V gene data show CDR1 as MDHEN and CDR2 as SYDVKM. This CDR3 comprises 13 residues. V was trimmed by 5 bases and J by 0 bases, leaving 8 bases between them. CDR3 nucleotide sequence: TGTGCCAGCAGTGAGGATGCCTCCTACGAGCAGTACTTC. This codes for CASSEDASYEQYF. Filled out from reference TRBV28 and TRBJ2-7, the complete variable domain reads DVKVTQSSRYLVKRTGEKVFLECVQDMDHENMFWYRQDPGLGLRLIYFSYDVKMKEKGDIPEGYSVSREKKERFSLILESASTNQTSMYLCASSEDASYEQYFGPGTRLTVT.

The chain couples TRBV6-1 to TRBJ1-1, with D perhaps matching TRBD1 (6 bases). The CDR3 extends over 17 amino acids. V lost 1 base to trimming and J lost 1 base, with 16 bases between them. Germline assignment: CDR1 MNHNS and CDR2 SASEGT. DNA for the CDR3: TGTGCCAGCAGTGAAGGGACAGACTACACTCAGAACACTGAAGCTTTCTTT. Translating it yields CASSEGTDYTQNTEAFF.

The rearrangement uses TRBV20-1 and TRBJ2-7, with 8 bases lining up with TRBD2. Germline V gene data show CDR1 as DFQATT and CDR2 as SNEGSKA (reference sequence). The CDR3 extends over 14 amino acids. Trimming removed 3 bases from V and 7 bases from J; junction bases left unmatched: 11. The CDR3 reads CSASFGSSGREQYF. The CDR3 DNA is TGCAGTGCTAGTTTTGGTTCTAGCGGGCGGGAGCAGTACTTC.

The chain links TRBV6-1 to TRBJ1-3; TRBD1 might be the D (5 bases). Trimming cost V 3 bases and J 0 bases, with 6 bases left between them. Germline CDR1 reads MNHNS; CDR2 reads SASEGT. The CDR3 length is 14 residues. The CDR3: CASSDRASGNTIYF. DNA of the CDR3: TGTGCCAGCAGTGACAGGGCCTCTGGAAACACCATATATTTT.

The chain recombines TRBV14 with TRBJ1-6; no definite D call. The V end lost 5 bases, the J end lost 6 bases, and 8 bases lay between the germline ends. Germline CDR1 SGHDN, CDR2 FVKESK. This CDR3 is built from 13 residues. The CDR3 DNA follows: TGTGCCAGCAGCTCTCGTCTTAATTCACCCCTCCACTTT. Its protein product is CASSSRLNSPLHF. Looking up the rest from reference TRBV14 and TRBJ1-6 gives the full variable domain: EAGVTQFPSHSVIEKGQTVTLRCDPISGHDNLYWYRRVMGKEIKFLLHFVKESKQDESGMPNNRFLAERTGGTYSTLKVQPAELEDSGVYFCASSSRLNSPLHFGNGTRLTVT.

The V gene is TRBV3-1 (or the pseudogene TRBV3-2), the J gene TRBJ1-6, with TRBD1 matching over 9 bases. This CDR3 comprises 13 residues. V was clipped by 10 bases and J by 9 bases; unmatched bases: 7. Germline V gene sequence: CDR1 LGHDT, CDR2 YNNKEL (reference sequence). CDR3 in DNA: TGTGCCACCACTGGGGACAGGGCTTCACCCCTCCACTTT. It specifies CATTGDRASPLHF.

The chain links TRBV18 to TRBJ2-1; D ambiguous. Germline lookup yields CDR1 KGHSH and CDR2 LQKENI. V lost 0 bases, J lost 4 bases, and 10 bases lay in between. The CDR3 is made up of 15 amino acids. CDR3 region: CASSPPERSYNEQFF. Written as DNA, the CDR3 is TGTGCCAGCTCACCACCCGAACGGTCTTACAATGAGCAGTTCTTC.

The J gene is TRBJ2-5, the V gene TRBV3-1 (or the pseudogene TRBV3-2); D may be TRBD2 (6 bases). Trimming left V 5 bases short and J 2 bases short, with 12 bases between. This CDR3 contains 14 residues. Per germline, CDR1 LGHDT and CDR2 YNNKEL (reference sequence). Here the CDR3 reads CASSFSEGQETQYF. In DNA, the CDR3 is TGTGCCAGCAGCTTCTCGGAGGGGCAAGAGACCCAGTACTTC.

This clone was observed a handful of times. The chain combines TRBV6-2 or TRBV6-3 with TRBJ2-2; the D gene is possibly TRBD1 (6 bases). The CDR3 is 14 amino acids. Germline V gives CDR1 MNHEY, CDR2 SVGEGT. Trimming cost V 6 bases and J 1 base, with 9 bases left between them. CDR3 in DNA: TGTGCCAGCAGCGAGACAGGGAACACCGGGGAGCTGTTTTTT. Its translation: CASSETGNTGELFF.